This TCR beta chain emerged from a study of Ad26.COV2.S vaccination and SARS-CoV-2 variants. Findings and caveats of the study: Recipients given vaccine exceeded placebo recipients in spike-specific TCR breadth.

TCRdb keeps only in-frame clones here, not all; method: immunoSEQ multiplex PCR. The sample holds 120,000 to 150,000 clones, 86% seen once. This CDR3 spans 14 amino acids. Looked up from germline, CDR1 is SGDLS and CDR2 is YYNGEE. The V gene lost 4 bases and the J gene lost 7 bases, with 17 bases spanning the gap. Comments on this clone: Its specificity is not known.

The sample here was peripheral blood, taken after recovery from COVID-19. The clonotype comes from a human donor who had recovered from COVID-19. The chain uses TRBV9 and TRBJ1-2; TRBD1 might be the D (6 bases). The CDR3 loop reads CASSTAPGAGGYTF. In nucleotides, the CDR3 is TGTGCCAGCAGCACAGCTCCGGGGGCGGGTGGCTACACCTTC.